This TCR beta chain was captured by sequencing in a study of CD8 T cells in ankylosing spondylitis. Study-wide results and limits: Peripheral blood held disease-linked clones only at relatively low frequency, and these were CD8+. The study looked at matched synovial fluid samples from ankylosing spondylitis patients. Disease-linked clones were reported to be significantly enriched there.

One entry per CDR3 protein results from TCRdb running MiXCR on the 5' RACE reads. The sample consists of 150,000 or so distinct CDR3 sequences, 30% to 40% of them appearing once. The CDR3 loop spans 15 amino acids. V lost 3 bases, J lost 4 bases, and 4 bases stayed unmatched. Remarks on this clonotype: The antigen is not known.

The chain has TRBV12-3 or TRBV12-4 and TRBJ2-1; 9 positions agree with TRBD2. Sequenced sample: synovial fluid, either unsorted or a sorted T cell fraction (not recorded which). This sequence originates from a male donor with ankylosing spondylitis. The DNA for the CDR3 is TGTGCCAGCAGTTTCGGGACTAGCTTATACAATGAGCAGTTCTTC. It translates to CASSFGTSLYNEQFF.